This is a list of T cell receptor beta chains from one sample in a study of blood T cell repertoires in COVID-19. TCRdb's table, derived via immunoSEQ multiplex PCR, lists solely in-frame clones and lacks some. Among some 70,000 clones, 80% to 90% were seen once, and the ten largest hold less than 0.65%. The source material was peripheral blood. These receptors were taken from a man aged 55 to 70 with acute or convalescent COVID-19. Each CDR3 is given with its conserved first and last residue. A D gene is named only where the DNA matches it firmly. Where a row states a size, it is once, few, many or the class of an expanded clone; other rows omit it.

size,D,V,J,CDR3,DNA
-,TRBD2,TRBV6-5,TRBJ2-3,CASKLAGLDTQYF,TGTGCCAGCAAGTTAGCGGGGCTAGATACGCAGTATTTT
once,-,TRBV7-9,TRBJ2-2,CASSSFRGSARTNTGELFF,TGTGCCAGCAGCTCGTTTAGGGGGTCAGCCCGAACGAACACCGGGGAGCTGTTTTTT
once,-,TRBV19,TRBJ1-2,CASSDPGLSYGYTF,TGTGCCAGTAGTGATCCGGGGTTAAGCTATGGCTACACCTTC
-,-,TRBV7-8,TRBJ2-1,CASSLPGNNEQFF,TGTGCCAGCAGCTTACCGGGTAACAATGAGCAGTTCTTC
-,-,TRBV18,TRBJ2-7,CASSPDSGIVEQYF,TGTGCCAGCTCACCGGATAGCGGTATTGTGGAGCAGTACTTC
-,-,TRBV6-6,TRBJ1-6,CASSYRVTDSPLHF,TGTGCCAGCAGTTATCGAGTTACGGATTCACCCCTCCACTTT
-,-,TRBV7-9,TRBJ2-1,CAAAGDPYNEQFF,TGTGCCGCGGCGGGCGATCCCTACAATGAGCAGTTCTTC
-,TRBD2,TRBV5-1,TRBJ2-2,CASSLDGGLNTGELFF,TGCGCCAGCAGCTTGGACGGGGGGTTGAACACCGGGGAGCTGTTTTTT
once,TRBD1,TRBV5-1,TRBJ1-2,CASSTQGVGDGYTF,TGCGCCAGCAGCACACAGGGGGTTGGAGATGGCTACACCTTC
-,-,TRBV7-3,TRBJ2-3,CASSLNTGLDTQYF,TGTGCCAGCAGCTTAAATACAGGGCTGGATACGCAGTATTTT
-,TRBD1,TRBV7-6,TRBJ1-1,CASSYYRGKGAEAFF,TGTGCCAGCAGCTACTACAGGGGCAAGGGCGCTGAAGCTTTCTTT
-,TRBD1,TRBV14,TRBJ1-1,CASSLTGDTEAFF,TGTGCCAGCAGTCTGACAGGGGACACTGAAGCTTTCTTT
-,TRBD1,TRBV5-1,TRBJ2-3,CASSSDRVDTQYF,TGCGCCAGCAGCTCGGACAGGGTTGATACGCAGTATTTT
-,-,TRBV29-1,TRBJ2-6,CSVEPPVGGSGANVLTF,TGCAGCGTTGAACCTCCAGTGGGGGGATCTGGGGCCAACGTCCTGACTTTC
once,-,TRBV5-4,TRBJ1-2,CASSFRQGSYGYTF,TGTGCCAGCAGCTTCAGGCAGGGGAGCTATGGCTACACCTTC
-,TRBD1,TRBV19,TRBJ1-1,CASSSQTGVNTEAFF,TGTGCCAGTAGTTCCCAGACAGGGGTGAACACTGAAGCTTTCTTT
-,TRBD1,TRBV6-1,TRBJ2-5,CASSEGAGGQETQYF,TGTGCCAGCAGTGAAGGAGCAGGGGGCCAAGAGACCCAGTACTTC
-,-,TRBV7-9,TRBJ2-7,CASSLAGGLDEQYF,TGTGCCAGCAGCCTCGCCGGGGGTTTGGACGAGCAGTACTTC
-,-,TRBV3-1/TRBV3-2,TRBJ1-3,CASGMGGVATIYF,TGTGCCAGCGGCATGGGGGGGGTAGCCACCATATATTTT
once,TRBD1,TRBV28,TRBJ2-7,CASSSGQGFDEQYF,TGTGCCAGCAGTTCCGGACAGGGATTTGACGAGCAGTACTTC
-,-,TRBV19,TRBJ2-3,CASSIDLLDTQYF,TGTGCCAGTAGTATAGACCTTTTAGATACGCAGTATTTT
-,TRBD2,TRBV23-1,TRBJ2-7,CASSQSGLRAGAGEQYF,TGCGCCAGCAGTCAATCAGGCCTAAGGGCGGGAGCAGGGGAGCAGTACTTC
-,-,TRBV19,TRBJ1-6,CASNAQGTDSPLHF,TGTGCCAGTAACGCACAGGGAACGGATTCACCCCTCCACTTT
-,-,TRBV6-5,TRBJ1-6,CASSSRGVAPLHF,TGTGCCAGCAGTTCCCGGGGGGTGGCACCCCTCCACTTT
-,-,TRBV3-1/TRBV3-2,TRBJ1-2,CASSQEGRTNYGYTF,TGTGCCAGCAGCCAAGAAGGGAGAACTAACTATGGCTACACCTTC
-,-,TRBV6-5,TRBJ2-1,CASSYGTGSYNEQFF,TGTGCCAGCAGTTACGGAACGGGTTCCTACAATGAGCAGTTCTTC
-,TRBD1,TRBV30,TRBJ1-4,CAWSETGQGGEKLFF,TGTGCCTGGAGTGAGACGGGACAGGGAGGTGAAAAACTGTTTTTT
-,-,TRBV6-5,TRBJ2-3,CASTWGGTDTQYF,TGTGCCAGCACCTGGGGGGGCACAGATACGCAGTATTTT
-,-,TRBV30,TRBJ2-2,CAWSVSWSGELFF,TGTGCCTGGAGTGTCTCCTGGAGCGGGGAGCTGTTTTTT
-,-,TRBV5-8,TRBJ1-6,CASSFWGGYSYNSPLHF,TGTGCCAGCAGCTTCTGGGGGGGATACTCCTATAATTCACCCCTCCACTTT
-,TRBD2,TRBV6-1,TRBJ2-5,CASSDRDGRLAGGETQYF,TGTGCCAGCAGTGATAGAGATGGGAGACTAGCGGGGGGGGAGACCCAGTACTTC
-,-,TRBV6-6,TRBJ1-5,CAARQDQNQPQHF,TGTGCCGCCAGACAGGATCAAAATCAGCCCCAGCATTTT
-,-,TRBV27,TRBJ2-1,CASSFSGVEQFF,TGTGCCAGCAGTTTCTCCGGGGTTGAGCAGTTCTTC
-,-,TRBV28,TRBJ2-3,CASSFGTQYF,TGTGCCAGCAGTTTTGGCACGCAGTATTTT
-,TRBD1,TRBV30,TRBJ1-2,CARDRANYGYTF,TGTGCCAGGGACAGAGCTAACTATGGCTACACCTTC
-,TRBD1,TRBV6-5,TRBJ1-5,CASSQTGVLSQPQHF,TGTGCCAGCAGCCAGACAGGGGTGTTGAGTCAGCCCCAGCATTTT
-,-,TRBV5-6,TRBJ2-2,CASSLRKIGADTFSGELFF,TGTGCCAGCAGCCTTCGGAAGATAGGGGCCGACACGTTCTCCGGGGAGCTGTTTTTT
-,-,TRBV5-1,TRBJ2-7,CASSLVAGDISYEQYF,TGCGCCAGCAGCTTGGTTGCTGGGGACATCTCCTACGAGCAGTACTTC
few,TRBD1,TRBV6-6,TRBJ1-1,CASSYGQGTEAFF,TGTGCCAGCAGTTACGGACAGGGCACTGAAGCTTTCTTT